The source of this T cell receptor (beta chain) is a study of somatic mutations in cytotoxic T cells in rheumatoid arthritis. Method: immunoSEQ multiplex PCR; TCRdb's copy keeps in-frame clones and lacks some. Of tens of thousands of clones in the sample, approximately 78% were seen once. With respect to this clone: The antigen is unknown.

The study, taken as a whole, reports: Patients with rheumatoid arthritis did not differ significantly from age-matched healthy controls in CD8+ T-cell clonality. More than 20% of CD8+ cells belonged to the largest clone in about an eighth of the roughly 60 patients.

The germline CDR1 and CDR2 sequences are SGDLS and YYNGEE. CDR3 size: 19 residues. The V gene end was trimmed by 3 bases and the J gene end by 4 bases; junction bases not matched to a gene: 11. This rearrangement joins TRBV9 to TRBJ2-2; TRBD2 aligns across 14 bases. Material for sequencing was CD8+ T cells sorted from blood. This TCR derives from an adult with rheumatoid arthritis. The CDR3 nucleotides read TGTGCCAGCAGCGCTGCCGGGACTAGCGGGGGAGGGGGCACCGGGGAGCTGTTTTTT. Amino acids: CASSAAGTSGGGGTGELFF. Variable domain in full (rest from reference TRBV9 and TRBJ2-2): DSGVTQTPKHLITATGQRVTLRCSPRSGDLSVYWYQQSLDQGLQFLIQYYNGEERAKGNILERFSAQQFPDLHSELNLSSLELGDSALYFCASSAAGTSGGGGTGELFFGEGSRLTVL.